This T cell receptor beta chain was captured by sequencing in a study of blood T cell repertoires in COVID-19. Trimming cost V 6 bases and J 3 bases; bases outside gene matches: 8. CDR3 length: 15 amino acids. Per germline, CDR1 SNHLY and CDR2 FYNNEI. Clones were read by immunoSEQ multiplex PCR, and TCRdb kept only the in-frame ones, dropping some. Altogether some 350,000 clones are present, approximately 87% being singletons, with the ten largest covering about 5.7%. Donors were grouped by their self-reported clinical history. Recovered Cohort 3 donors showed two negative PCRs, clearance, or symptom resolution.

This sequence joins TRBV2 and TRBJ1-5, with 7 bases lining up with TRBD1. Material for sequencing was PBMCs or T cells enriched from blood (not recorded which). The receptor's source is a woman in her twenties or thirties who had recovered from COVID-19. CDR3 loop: CASRGDSLVNQPQHF. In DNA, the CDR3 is TGTGCCAGCAGGGGGGACAGCTTAGTCAATCAGCCCCAGCATTTT. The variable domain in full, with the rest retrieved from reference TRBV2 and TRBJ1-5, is EPEVTQTPSHQVTQMGQEVILRCVPISNHLYFYWYRQILGQKVEFLVSFYNNEISEKSEIFDDQFSVERPDGSNFTLKIRSTKLEDSAMYFCASRGDSLVNQPQHFGDGTRLSIL.